The 14 T cell receptor beta chains listed next were all sequenced from one sample in a study of T-cell memory formation after mild COVID-19. TCRdb re-called the 5' RACE reads through MiXCR, storing one row per CDR3 protein. Among over 350,000 distinct CDR3 sequences listed, about 17% were seen once. The sample was PBMCs or a T cell subset sorted from them (not recorded which). Receptors originate from a man aged 18-30 years who had mild COVID-19 (a few samples of this study predate the infection). Cell type and time point are not known.

CDR3 amino acids: CASSPFGGQVNQPQHF. The CDR3 DNA reads TGTGCCAGCAGCCCCTTCGGCGGGCAGGTTAATCAGCCCCAGCATTTT. The rearrangement uses TRBV7-2 and TRBJ1-5; D gene unclear. Germline V lookup: CDR1 SGHTA, CDR2 FQGNSA. The CDR3 sequence is 16 residues long. The ends were cut back, 5 bases at V and 4 bases at J, with 18 bases in the middle. Filled out from reference TRBV7-2 and TRBJ1-5, the complete variable domain reads GAGVSQSPSNKVTEKGKDVELRCDPISGHTALYWYRQSLGQGLEFLIYFQGNSAPDKSGLPSDRFSAERTGGSVSTLTIQRTQQEDSAVYLCASSPFGGQVNQPQHFGDGTRLSIL.

Only a few counts were recorded for this clonotype. This chain connects TRBV11-2 to TRBJ2-6, with 8 bases that match TRBD1. Losses at the gene ends were 2 bases for V and 4 bases for J; bases not matched to a gene: 4. This CDR3 has 16 amino acids. CDR1 and CDR2 from the germline V gene are SGHAT and FQNNGV. The CDR3 nucleotides are TGTGCCAGCAGCTTATCGGACAGGGCCGGGGCCAACGTCCTGACTTTC. It yields the protein CASSLSDRAGANVLTF.

The V call is TRBV5-6, the J call TRBJ1-5; TRBD1 matches at 7 bases. The CDR3 sequence is 15 residues long. V lost 4 bases and J lost 2; bases outside the gene matches: 6. From germline, CDR1 is SGHDT and CDR2 YYEEEE. As DNA, the CDR3 is TGTGCCAGCAGCCCTTACAGGGGAGGCAATCAGCCCCAGCATTTT. It specifies CASSPYRGGNQPQHF. Filled out from reference TRBV5-6 and TRBJ1-5, the complete variable domain reads DAGVTQSPTHLIKTRGQQVTLRCSPKSGHDTVSWYQQALGQGPQFIFQYYEEEERQRGNFPDRFSGHQFPNYSSELNVNALLLGDSALYLCASSPYRGGNQPQHFGDGTRLSIL.

The V and J genes are TRBV29-1 and TRBJ2-5; 10 bases agree with TRBD1. This CDR3 spans 16 amino acids. Germline trimming cut 5 bases from V and 4 bases from J; bases unmatched to any gene: 13. Looked up from germline, CDR1 is SQVTM and CDR2 is ANQGSEA. This CDR3 is CSVLGGGTGDIETQYF. The CDR3 coding sequence is TGCAGCGTTCTGGGGGGCGGGACAGGGGACATAGAGACCCAGTACTTC.

This clonotype has at least ten counts. The V call is TRBV7-2, the J call TRBJ2-1; 12 nucleotides line up with TRBD2. CDR1 is SGHTA and CDR2 is FQGNSA in the germline V gene. This CDR3 has 16 amino acids. J was trimmed by 5 bases and V by 3 bases; bases with no gene match: 5. CDR3 loop: CASSFPSGGVNNEQFF. In DNA form, the CDR3 reads TGTGCCAGCAGCTTCCCTAGCGGGGGGGTTAACAATGAGCAGTTCTTC.

The genes are TRBV10-3 and TRBJ1-1; tentative D call: TRBD1 (5 bases). Trimming cost V 8 bases and J 2 bases, with 12 bases left between them. The CDR3 is made up of 13 amino acids. Germline CDR1 reads ENHRY; CDR2 reads SYGVKD. CDR3 protein: CAIAGQANTEAFF. Written as DNA, the CDR3 is TGTGCCATCGCTGGACAAGCAAACACTGAAGCTTTCTTT.

The J gene is TRBJ2-7, the V gene TRBV6-5; D gene ambiguous. V lost 4 bases and J lost 8, with 9 bases in between. The CDR3 runs to 11 residues. Per germline, CDR1 MNHEY and CDR2 SVGAGI. This chain's CDR3 is CASSSSQKQYF. The DNA of the CDR3 is TGTGCCAGCAGTTCAAGTCAGAAGCAGTACTTC.

The V call is TRBV25-1, the J call TRBJ2-7; D perhaps matches TRBD1 (6 bases). The CDR3 spans 12 residues. V shed 9 bases and J shed 6 bases, with 15 bases lying between them. Germline lookup yields CDR1 MGHDK and CDR2 SYGVNS. The CDR3 DNA reads TGTGCCAGTCGAGAACAGGGAACCGAGCAGTACTTC. It encodes CASREQGTEQYF.

The chain couples TRBV7-8 to TRBJ2-2; 7 positions match TRBD2. The CDR3 loop spans 16 amino acids. The V gene end was trimmed by 1 base and the J gene end by 3 bases; junction bases not matched to a gene: 5. Germline-derived CDR1 and CDR2 are SGHVS and FQNEAQ. The CDR3 region has the DNA TGTGCCAGCAGCTTAGTCGGCGGGGGTTACACCGGGGAGCTGTTTTTT. Encoded protein: CASSLVGGGYTGELFF.

This chain links TRBV6-2 or TRBV6-3 with TRBJ2-1; a possible D gene is TRBD2 (7 bases). Deletions cut 7 bases from V and 7 bases from J, with 17 bases between. Germline CDR1 and CDR2: MNHEY and SVGEGT. The CDR3 loop spans 14 amino acids. CDR3 in amino acids: CASNLGGAWNEQFF. The CDR3, as DNA: TGTGCCAGCAATCTAGGGGGGGCGTGGAATGAGCAGTTCTTC.

The chain combines TRBV6-2 or TRBV6-3 with TRBJ2-3; maybe TRBD2 (6 bases). Germline V CDR1 and CDR2: MNHEY, SVGEGT. This CDR3 spans 15 amino acids. V was trimmed by 3 bases and J by 2 bases, leaving 12 bases between them. This CDR3 reads CASSYEGTYTDTQYF. The CDR3 DNA reads as TGTGCCAGCAGTTATGAGGGGACTTACACAGATACGCAGTATTTT.

The CDR3: CSARPTVNTEAFF. The CDR3, as DNA: TGCAGTGCTAGACCGACAGTGAACACTGAAGCTTTCTTT. This sequence joins TRBV20-1 and TRBJ1-1; the D gene is possibly TRBD1 (5 bases). Germline V gives CDR1 DFQATT, CDR2 SNEGSKA (reference sequence). The CDR3 runs 13 residues. The ends were cut back, 2 bases at V and 0 bases at J, with 7 bases in the middle.

This clonotype was seen only a few times. The V and J genes are TRBV7-9 and TRBJ1-1; no clear D gene. Germline V gene sequence: CDR1 SEHNR, CDR2 FQNEAQ (reference sequence). V lost 5 bases and J lost 5, with 12 bases in between. The CDR3 totals 13 residues. Here the CDR3 DNA reads TGTGCCAGCAGCCAACCCCCTGGGACTGAAGCTTTCTTT. Its protein is CASSQPPGTEAFF.

This clonotype came up many times. The chain links TRBV20-1 to TRBJ2-5, with 9 bases that match TRBD2. Germline CDR1 DFQATT, CDR2 SNEGSKA (reference sequence). The CDR3 has 17 residues. V was pared by 3 bases and J by 5 bases, with 16 bases of the junction left unmatched. CDR3 nucleotide sequence: TGCAGTGCTAGCCCCGAGTACCTGCGGGGGGGGCAGGAGACCCAGTACTTC. Amino acids: CSASPEYLRGGQETQYF.